The 13 T cell receptor beta chains below were found in one sample sequenced in a study of cytomegalovirus exposure and HLA in healthy donors. Use of 60 Vbeta and 13 Jbeta primers characterized the PCR. TCRdb keeps only in-frame clones here, not all; method: immunoSEQ multiplex PCR. Counted here are 150,000 to 200,000 clones, 80% to 90% occurring once; the ten biggest clones make up approximately 12%. The material sequenced was PBMCs. The receptors here all came from a man aged 45 to 65 in good health and CMV-seropositive.

The V call is TRBV10-3, the J call TRBJ1-5, with 8 positions matching TRBD1. V lost 10 bases to trimming and J lost 4 bases; unmatched junction nucleotides: 9. CDR1 and CDR2 (germline): ENHRY, SYGVKD. The CDR3 is 14 residues long. CDR3 sequence: CATRGTGENQPQHF. The CDR3 bases are TGTGCCACAAGAGGGACAGGAGAAAATCAGCCCCAGCATTTT.

The chain employs TRBV5-6 and TRBJ2-7; D possibly corresponds to TRBD1 (6 bases). Per the germline V gene, CDR1 is SGHDT and CDR2 is YYEEEE. The CDR3 is 15 amino acids. V was pared by 0 bases and J by 6 bases, with 16 bases between. The DNA for the CDR3 is TGTGCCAGCAGCTTGGCACCAGGGGCAGGCTTCGAGCAGTACTTC. This gives the protein CASSLAPGAGFEQYF.

Concerning this clone itself: This CDR3 is also generated by other DNA sequences in the sample. This chain joins TRBV28 and TRBJ1-1, with 9 bases that match TRBD1. Germline V CDR1 and CDR2: MDHEN, SYDVKM. V lost 5 bases, J lost 5 bases, and 6 bases stayed unmatched. CDR3 size: 14 residues. The CDR3 region has the DNA TGTGCCAGCAGTCTGACAGGGGGAGATACTGAAGCTTTCTTT. Encoded protein: CASSLTGGDTEAFF. The full variable domain, in which reference TRBV28 and TRBJ1-1 provide the parts outside the CDR3, is DVKVTQSSRYLVKRTGEKVFLECVQDMDHENMFWYRQDPGLGLRLIYFSYDVKMKEKGDIPEGYSVSREKKERFSLILESASTNQTSMYLCASSLTGGDTEAFFGQGTRLTVV.

The chain combines TRBV19 with TRBJ1-1, with D unresolved. The CDR3 length is 13 residues. Trimming pared 3 bases from V and 4 bases from J, leaving 9 bases between. Germline V gene sequence: CDR1 LNHDA, CDR2 SQIVND (reference sequence). The CDR3: CASSMQRSTEAFF. CDR3 DNA: TGTGCCAGTAGTATGCAGAGGAGCACTGAAGCTTTCTTT.

The chain uses TRBV9 and TRBJ2-4, with D maybe TRBD2 (5 bases). The germline CDR1 and CDR2 sequences are SGDLS and YYNGEE. The CDR3 runs to 14 residues. V was clipped by 2 bases and J by 4 bases, with 10 bases between them. CDR3 sequence: CASSVDRGKNIQYF. As DNA, the CDR3 is TGTGCCAGCAGCGTCGACCGGGGAAAAAACATTCAGTACTTC. Variable domain in full (rest from reference TRBV9 and TRBJ2-4): DSGVTQTPKHLITATGQRVTLRCSPRSGDLSVYWYQQSLDQGLQFLIQYYNGEERAKGNILERFSAQQFPDLHSELNLSSLELGDSALYFCASSVDRGKNIQYFGAGTRLSVL.

This clone was recorded once. V usage is TRBV29-1 and J usage is TRBJ1-1; D is unresolved. Germline CDR1 reads SQVTM; CDR2 reads ANQGSEA. There are 10 residues in the CDR3. The ends were cut back, 4 bases at V and 8 bases at J, with 8 bases in the middle. CDR3 protein: CSVGRGEAFF. In nucleotides, the CDR3 is TGCAGCGTTGGGAGAGGGGAAGCTTTCTTT.

This clone was seen only a few times. The chain has TRBV7-2 and TRBJ2-3, with D maybe TRBD2 (6 bases). Germline V gene sequence: CDR1 SGHTA, CDR2 FQGNSA. This CDR3 is built from 16 residues. V shed 5 bases and J shed 4 bases, with 19 bases lying between them. The CDR3 region is CASSRRAGGSSDTQYF. CDR3 sequence (DNA): TGTGCCAGCAGCAGACGAGCGGGTGGTTCTTCAGATACGCAGTATTTT.

V usage is TRBV30 and J usage is TRBJ1-3, with D perhaps matching TRBD1 (5 bases). V shed 7 bases and J shed 0 bases, with 10 bases lying between them. This CDR3 is 13 amino acids long. The germline V gene has CDR1 GTSNPN and CDR2 SVGIG (reference sequence). The CDR3: CASQDRSGNTIYF. In DNA form, the CDR3 reads TGTGCCTCACAGGACCGCTCTGGAAACACCATATATTTT.

This clone showed up just a few times. This chain connects TRBV5-4 to TRBJ1-5; D is undetermined. CDR1 SGHNT and CDR2 YYREEE come from the germline V gene (reference sequence). V shed 2 bases and J shed 7 bases, with 10 bases lying between them. This CDR3 spans 13 amino acids. This chain's CDR3 is CASSFEGFQPQHF. The CDR3, as DNA: TGTGCCAGCAGCTTTGAGGGCTTCCAGCCCCAGCATTTT.

V gene TRBV13 combines with J gene TRBJ2-2; D is perhaps TRBD2 (5 bases). V was cut by 5 bases and J by 6 bases, with 10 bases left in between. The CDR3 sequence is 13 residues long. CDR1 is PRHDT and CDR2 is FYEKMQ in the germline V gene (reference sequence). This CDR3 reads CASSERVSGELFF. Here the CDR3 DNA reads TGTGCCAGCAGCGAGAGGGTCTCCGGGGAGCTGTTTTTT.

The rearrangement uses TRBV28 and TRBJ2-7; 8 bases agree with TRBD2. Germline V gives CDR1 MDHEN, CDR2 SYDVKM. V lost 5 bases, J lost 4 bases, and 7 bases stayed unmatched. This CDR3 region has 14 residues. For the CDR3, the DNA is TGTGCCAGCAGTCCCCCCCGACTAGCGTACGAGCAGTACTTC. This gives the protein CASSPPRLAYEQYF.

CDR3 DNA sequence: TGTGCCTGGAGTCCAGGGGCTGGGGCCAACGTCCTGACTTTC. The encoded protein is CAWSPGAGANVLTF. This chain links TRBV30 with TRBJ2-6; tentative D call: TRBD1 (6 bases). Germline lookup yields CDR1 GTSNPN and CDR2 SVGIG (reference sequence). The ends were cut back, 2 bases at V and 2 bases at J, with 7 bases in the middle. The CDR3 contains 14 residues. The full variable domain, in which reference TRBV30 and TRBJ2-6 provide the parts outside the CDR3, is SQTIHQWPATLVQPVGSPLSLECTVEGTSNPNLYWYRQAAGRGLQLLFYSVGIGQISSEVPQNLSASRPQDRQFILSSKKLLLSDSGFYLCAWSPGAGANVLTFGAGSRLTVL.

The V gene is TRBV5-4, the J gene TRBJ2-7, with 9 bases identical to TRBD1. The CDR3 loop spans 16 amino acids. V was clipped by 0 bases and J by 2 bases; unmatched bases: 6. The germline gives CDR1 SGHNT, CDR2 YYREEE (reference sequence). The CDR3 DNA sequence: TGTGCCAGCAGCTTGGCTGACAGGGGGAACACCTACGAGCAGTACTTC. This translates into CASSLADRGNTYEQYF.